These 13 T cell receptor beta chains were all obtained from the same sample, sequenced in a study of blood T cell repertoires in COVID-19. Generated by immunoSEQ multiplex PCR, the TCRdb table keeps only in-frame clones and is missing some. The sample yields approximately 350,000 clones, 86% seen once. The sample comprised peripheral blood. All receptors derive from a woman in her sixties or seventies with COVID-19, enrolled during active disease.

The chain couples TRBV15 to TRBJ2-1, with TRBD2 as a possible D gene (6 bases). Trimming stripped 1 base from V and 10 bases from J, with 8 bases between. The CDR3 is 12 residues long. Germline values: CDR1 LNHNV, CDR2 YYDKDF (reference sequence). This chain's CDR3 is CATSRGGEEQFF. The DNA for the CDR3 is TGTGCCACCAGCAGAGGGGGGGAGGAGCAGTTCTTC.

The chain uses TRBV14 and TRBJ2-1; 8 bases map to TRBD2. This CDR3 spans 14 amino acids. Germline V lookup: CDR1 SGHDN, CDR2 FVKESK. With 3 bases clipped from V and 2 bases from J, the junction kept 0 bases outside the gene matches. The CDR3 here is CASSQRGAYNEQFF. CDR3 nucleotides: TGTGCCAGCAGCCAGCGGGGGGCCTACAATGAGCAGTTCTTC.

Concerning this clone itself: This same CDR3 is encoded by further DNA sequences in the sample. J is TRBJ1-2 and V is TRBV9; D unclear. Looked up from germline, CDR1 is SGDLS and CDR2 is YYNGEE. V shed 3 bases and J shed 4 bases, with 10 bases lying between them. This CDR3 comprises 13 residues. The CDR3 protein is CASSAVTGYGYTF. The CDR3 nucleotides read TGTGCCAGCAGCGCCGTAACTGGCTATGGCTACACCTTC.

The CDR3 region has the DNA TGTGCCAGTAGTATAGCCAGCGGGGGTGGGATCGAGCAGTTCTTC. Translating gives CASSIASGGGIEQFF. This chain connects TRBV19 to TRBJ2-1; 8 bases map to TRBD2. The CDR3 has 15 amino acids. The V segment lost 1 base and the J segment 10 bases; nucleotides outside the gene matches: 9. CDR1 LNHDA and CDR2 SQIVND come from the germline V gene (reference sequence).

The genes are TRBV10-3 and TRBJ1-6; 9 bases are shared with TRBD1. Per germline, CDR1 ENHRY and CDR2 SYGVKD. The CDR3 contains 14 residues. V lost 7 bases and J lost 10; bases outside the gene matches: 8. The CDR3 reads CAINPGQGGSPLHF. The CDR3, as DNA: TGTGCCATCAACCCGGGACAGGGAGGATCACCCCTCCACTTT.

The chain links TRBV3-1 (or the pseudogene TRBV3-2) to TRBJ1-2, with D possibly being TRBD1 (5 bases). Germline CDR1 is LGHDT and CDR2 is YNNKEL (reference sequence). The CDR3 loop spans 14 amino acids. The ends were cut back, 6 bases at V and 8 bases at J, with 19 bases in the middle. The CDR3 nucleotides read TGTGCCAGCAGTCTGACAGACACAAAGGGCGGCTACACCTTC. Its translation is CASSLTDTKGGYTF.

CDR3 sequence: CASSVDNSNYGYTF. CDR3 DNA: TGTGCCAGCAGCGTAGATAACAGTAACTATGGCTACACCTTC. The chain combines TRBV9 with TRBJ1-2, with D uncertain. The CDR3 consists of 14 residues. Per the germline V gene, CDR1 is SGDLS and CDR2 is YYNGEE. V was pared by 0 bases and J by 1 base, with 7 bases between.

The chain employs TRBV30 and TRBJ2-5, with 7 bases identical to TRBD1. Germline values: CDR1 GTSNPN, CDR2 SVGIG (reference sequence). The CDR3 is 13 residues long. Trimming removed 4 bases from V and 4 bases from J; junction bases left unmatched: 6. CDR3 nucleotides: TGTGCCTGGACCCGACAGGGTCCAGAGACCCAGTACTTC. Protein: CAWTRQGPETQYF.

This clone turned up a few times. The sample has other DNA sequences that encode this CDR3 too. The CDR3 reads CASSLQGNYGYTF. The CDR3 DNA is TGTGCCAGCAGTTTACAGGGTAACTATGGCTACACCTTC. The chain links TRBV27 to TRBJ1-2, with D possibly TRBD1 on 5 matching bases. The CDR3 is 13 amino acids. Germline V CDR1 and CDR2: MNHEY, SMNVEV (reference sequence). V lost 2 bases and J lost 1, with 5 bases in between.

V and J are TRBV5-1 and TRBJ2-5; D is possibly TRBD1 (6 bases). V gave up 4 bases and J gave up 7 bases, with 23 bases separating them. The germline V gene encodes CDR1 SGHRS and CDR2 YFSETQ. CDR3 length equals 16 residues. The CDR3 spells CASSGGGAWLVVTQYF. CDR3 bases: TGCGCCAGCAGCGGGGGCGGCGCCTGGCTAGTGGTGACCCAGTACTTC.

The V gene is TRBV19, the J gene TRBJ1-3; D unclear. Germline V gene lookup returns CDR1 LNHDA and CDR2 SQIVND (reference sequence). The CDR3 spans 14 residues. Trimming left V 3 bases short and J 2 bases short, with 8 bases between. The DNA of the CDR3 is TGTGCCAGTAGTATCGGGTGGACTGGAAACACCATATATTTT. Its protein product is CASSIGWTGNTIYF.

V gene TRBV6-6 combines with J gene TRBJ1-3; D is perhaps TRBD1 (5 bases). The germline gives CDR1 MNHNY, CDR2 SVGAGI (reference sequence). The V end lost 5 bases, the J end lost 0 bases, and 20 bases lay between the germline ends. The CDR3 totals 18 residues. CDR3 coding DNA: TGTGCCAGCAGTCTACACTCCACAGGAATGGGCTCTGGAAACACCATATATTTT. It specifies CASSLHSTGMGSGNTIYF.

The chain combines TRBV3-1 (or the pseudogene TRBV3-2) with TRBJ2-3, with D maybe TRBD2 (7 bases). This CDR3 is 15 amino acids long. Deletions cut 3 bases from V and 0 bases from J, with 10 bases between. Germline assignment: CDR1 LGHDT and CDR2 YNNKEL (reference sequence). CDR3 DNA: TGTGCCAGCAGCCAGGGGGGGGGCAGCACAGATACGCAGTATTTT. Translation: CASSQGGGSTDTQYF.